These T cell receptor beta chains were read from a single sample in a study of blood T cell repertoires in COVID-19. Repertoires were generated with immunoSEQ multiplex PCR, while TCRdb's copy carries only in-frame clones and drops some. The table lists 200,000 to 300,000 clones, about nine tenths of them singletons, with under 3% in the top ten. The material sequenced was PBMCs or T cells enriched from blood (not recorded which). These receptors originate from a woman between 18 and 30 years old who had recovered from COVID-19. Each CDR3 is given with its conserved first and last residue. The D gene is left open where the match is weak. Clone size, where shown, is once, few, many, or a class for clones that have expanded.

d_call clone_size j_call v_call cdr3_aa cdr3_nt
- - TRBJ2-3 TRBV5-4 CASTISRDILTDTQYF TGTGCCAGCACCATCTCCCGGGACATACTCACAGATACGCAGTATTTT
- - TRBJ1-5 TRBV27 CASSLGLYSNQPQHF TGTGCCAGCAGTTTGGGGCTCTATAGCAATCAGCCCCAGCATTTT
- - TRBJ1-1 TRBV12-3/TRBV12-4 CASSLGQATEAFF TGTGCCAGCAGTTTAGGGCAGGCCACTGAAGCTTTCTTT
- - TRBJ1-4 TRBV10-2 CASSESGDFRRLFF TGCGCCAGCAGTGAGTCCGGGGACTTCCGGCGGCTGTTTTTT
- - TRBJ2-5 TRBV11-2 CASSSPRRADF TGTGCCAGCAGCTCACCTAGGCGGGCGGACTTC
- - TRBJ1-4 TRBV19 CASRTSDSREKLFF TGTGCCAGTAGGACCAGCGACAGTCGGGAAAAACTGTTTTTT
TRBD1 - TRBJ2-5 TRBV29-1 CSVEGDRGRLMGETQYF TGCAGCGTTGAGGGGGACAGGGGGCGATTAATGGGAGAGACCCAGTACTTC
- - TRBJ2-6 TRBV7-8 CASSSRTAWASGLTF TGTGCCAGCAGCTCTAGGACAGCTTGGGCTTCTGGGCTGACTTTC
- - TRBJ1-1 TRBV4-2 CASSRMRAERTEAFF TGTGCCAGCAGCCGCATGAGGGCGGAAAGGACTGAAGCTTTCTTT
TRBD1 - TRBJ1-4 TRBV3-1/TRBV3-2 CASSQVTGANEKLFF TGTGCCAGCAGCCAAGTAACAGGGGCTAATGAAAAACTGTTTTTT
- - TRBJ2-7 TRBV11-2 CASSLGSGKWQYF TGTGCCAGCAGCTTAGGCAGTGGCAAATGGCAGTACTTC
TRBD2 - TRBJ2-5 TRBV7-9 CASSLLAGASETQYF TGTGCCAGCAGCTTACTAGCGGGAGCGTCAGAGACCCAGTACTTC
TRBD2 once TRBJ2-3 TRBV5-1 CASSPGTSWGRADTQYF TGCGCCAGCAGCCCCGGGACTAGTTGGGGACGGGCAGATACGCAGTATTTT
- - TRBJ2-7 TRBV7-2 CASSLDPTYEQYF TGTGCCAGCAGCTTAGATCCTACCTACGAGCAGTACTTC
TRBD1 few TRBJ1-4 TRBV11-2 CASRPTGGGEKLFF TGTGCCAGCAGACCTACAGGGGGTGGTGAAAAACTGTTTTTT
- - TRBJ1-3 TRBV12-3/TRBV12-4 CATRGEAGNTIYF TGTGCCACCCGCGGGGAGGCTGGAAACACCATATATTTT
TRBD2 - TRBJ2-7 TRBV19 CASRTGLAGIYEQYF TGTGCCAGTAGAACCGGACTAGCGGGAATCTACGAGCAGTACTTC
TRBD2 - TRBJ2-1 TRBV11-2 CASSLDGLAGTINEQFF TGTGCCAGCAGCTTAGACGGGTTAGCGGGGACCATCAATGAGCAGTTCTTC
TRBD1 - TRBJ1-2 TRBV29-1 CSVEGQGEIYGYTF TGCAGCGTTGAGGGACAGGGCGAGATCTATGGCTACACCTTC
TRBD1 - TRBJ2-1 TRBV10-2 CASSLADRAGDEQFF TGCGCCAGCAGCCTCGCGGACAGGGCGGGCGATGAGCAGTTCTTC
- once TRBJ1-1 TRBV11-3 CASSLYRGDTEAFF TGTGCCAGCAGCTTATACCGGGGGGATACTGAAGCTTTCTTT
TRBD2 - TRBJ2-1 TRBV27 CASSVVAGAFYNEQFF TGTGCCAGCAGTGTGGTGGCGGGAGCCTTCTACAATGAGCAGTTCTTC
TRBD2 - TRBJ2-7 TRBV2 CASNDMVAGPHEQYF TGTGCCAGCAATGATATGGTAGCGGGACCCCACGAGCAGTACTTC
TRBD1 once TRBJ2-3 TRBV4-1 CASSQDRGFSPETQYF TGCGCCAGCAGCCAAGACAGGGGGTTCAGCCCCGAGACGCAGTATTTT
TRBD2 - TRBJ2-3 TRBV4-1 CASSQEGRDVDTQYF TGCGCCAGCAGCCAAGAAGGGAGGGACGTAGATACGCAGTATTTT
TRBD2 - TRBJ2-1 TRBV9 CASSSGRVSYNEQFF TGTGCCAGCAGTAGCGGGAGAGTCTCCTACAATGAGCAGTTCTTC
TRBD1 - TRBJ1-1 TRBV29-1 CSVEEDREITEAFF TGCAGCGTTGAAGAAGACAGGGAGATCACTGAAGCTTTCTTT
- - TRBJ2-7 TRBV15 CATSRVRGLSSYEQYF TGTGCCACCAGCAGAGTACGCGGATTAAGCTCCTACGAGCAGTACTTC
- - TRBJ2-5 TRBV30 CAWRRGAEGTQYF TGTGCCTGGAGGCGCGGGGCGGAGGGGACCCAGTACTTC
TRBD2 - TRBJ2-1 TRBV6-1 CASSVSLAGGWGNEQFF TGTGCCAGCAGTGTAAGTCTAGCGGGAGGTTGGGGCAATGAGCAGTTCTTC
TRBD2 - TRBJ2-4 TRBV2 CASSRLAGVRDIQYF TGTGCCAGCAGTCGACTAGCGGGAGTTAGAGACATTCAGTACTTC
TRBD2 once TRBJ2-3 TRBV5-1 CASSRTSGTDTQYF TGCGCCAGCAGCCGGACTAGCGGAACAGATACGCAGTATTTT
- - TRBJ1-6 TRBV5-1 CASSLGIRGSSYNSPLHF TGCGCCAGCAGCTTGGGGATCAGAGGGAGCTCCTATAATTCACCCCTCCACTTT
- few TRBJ1-2 TRBV4-1 CASSQTMRDGYGYTF TGCGCCAGCAGCCAAACCATGAGGGATGGCTATGGCTACACCTTC
- few TRBJ2-1 TRBV6-2/TRBV6-3 CASSYTPTTRINEQFF TGTGCCAGCAGTTACACCCCGACGACTAGAATCAATGAGCAGTTCTTC
- few TRBJ1-3 TRBV28 CASSLPSGAIYF TGTGCCAGCAGTTTACCCTCAGGGGCCATATATTTT
TRBD2 - TRBJ2-1 TRBV15 CATSSRLAGGWNEQFF TGTGCCACCAGCAGCAGATTAGCGGGAGGTTGGAATGAGCAGTTCTTC
TRBD2 once TRBJ2-3 TRBV29-1 CSVHTSGGRTDTQYF TGCAGCGTCCACACTAGCGGGGGGAGGACAGATACGCAGTATTTT
- - TRBJ2-4 TRBV7-9 CASSFEKLDIQYF TGTGCCAGCAGCTTTGAGAAGCTAGACATTCAGTACTTC
- once TRBJ2-3 TRBV28 CASSPPFYGMGTDTQYF TGTGCCAGCAGTCCACCCTTTTACGGGATGGGGACAGATACGCAGTATTTT
TRBD2 - TRBJ2-7 TRBV5-1 CASSLTSGAYEQYF TGCGCCAGCAGCTTGACTAGCGGCGCCTACGAGCAGTACTTC
- - TRBJ1-1 TRBV23-1 CASRSTGMNTEAFF TGCGCCAGCAGATCCACAGGGATGAACACTGAAGCTTTCTTT
TRBD1 - TRBJ1-2 TRBV27 CASSFGQGIGYTF TGTGCCAGCAGTTTTGGACAGGGGATTGGCTACACCTTC
- - TRBJ2-7 TRBV18 CASSPGATGTYEQYF TGTGCCAGCTCACCTGGCGCCACAGGGACCTACGAGCAGTACTTC
TRBD2 - TRBJ2-1 TRBV7-2 CASSSLAGRYNEQFF TGTGCCAGCAGCTCGCTAGCGGGAAGGTACAATGAGCAGTTCTTC
TRBD1 few TRBJ2-2 TRBV6-1 CASSARTGGNTGELFF TGTGCCAGCAGTGCCCGGACAGGGGGGAACACCGGGGAGCTGTTTTTT
TRBD1 - TRBJ1-2 TRBV7-6 CASSRDRASGYTF TGTGCCAGCAGCCGGGACAGGGCCTCTGGCTACACCTTC
TRBD2 - TRBJ2-1 TRBV5-1 CASSLVVRVGRGAYNEQFF TGCGCCAGCAGCTTGGTGGTCAGAGTAGGGCGGGGGGCCTACAATGAGCAGTTCTTC
- once TRBJ2-7 TRBV11-3 CASSLESRASVYEQYF TGTGCCAGCAGCTTAGAATCCCGGGCTAGCGTCTACGAGCAGTACTTC
- once TRBJ2-5 TRBV5-6 CASSSTPIYETQYF TGTGCCAGCAGCTCGACTCCCATATATGAGACCCAGTACTTC
TRBD1 many TRBJ1-5 TRBV18 CASSPQNRGQSNQPQHF TGTGCCAGCTCACCTCAAAACAGGGGGCAAAGCAATCAGCCCCAGCATTTT
TRBD1 - TRBJ1-2 TRBV9 CASSVGAGQGNYGYTF TGTGCCAGCAGCGTAGGAGCCGGACAGGGGAACTATGGCTACACCTTC